These 2 T cell receptor beta chains were all obtained from the same sample, sequenced in a study of blood T cell repertoires in COVID-19 (TCRdb year 2020). The library was produced with the immunoSEQ multiplex PCR assay. TCRdb obtained this table from immuneACCESS and retained in-frame rearrangements with V and J assigned. These tables miss some clones; where compared with another copy, unresolved V genes account for less than half of the shortfall, and the remainder is unexplained. Recorded for this sample are 150,000 to 170,000 clones; around 85% of them occurred a single time. Of the sample, 29% is held by the ten largest clones. Sequenced material: peripheral blood. Source of these receptors: a woman aged 55-69 years with acute or convalescent COVID-19.

The chain combines TRBV30 with TRBJ1-2; 8 bases are a match to TRBD1. Trimming cost V 2 bases and J 8 bases; bases outside gene matches: 7. From germline, CDR1 is GTSNPN and CDR2 SVGIG (reference sequence). The CDR3 runs to 13 residues. This CDR3 reads CAWSLSGGGGYTF. Written as DNA, the CDR3 is TGTGCCTGGAGTTTGTCAGGGGGCGGGGGCTACACCTTC.

The chain carries TRBV7-2 and TRBJ2-4; TRBD1 is a possible D gene (5 bases). From germline, CDR1 is SGHTA and CDR2 FQGNSA. The CDR3 runs 16 residues. V was trimmed by 1 base and J by 0 bases, leaving 10 bases between them. Here the CDR3 DNA reads TGTGCCAGCAGCTTAGGTGCAGGGCTAGCCAAAAACATTCAGTACTTC. It codes for CASSLGAGLAKNIQYF.